The following is a T cell receptor beta chain sequence with its context. Different DNA sequences within this sample yield the same CDR3. This sample is drawn from a study of siplizumab effects on memory and regulatory T cells. Germline V gives CDR1 DFQATT, CDR2 SNEGSKA (reference sequence). Trimming pared 6 bases from V and 2 bases from J, leaving 7 bases between. The CDR3 spans 11 residues. Here immunoSEQ multiplex PCR was the method, and the copy in TCRdb shows in-frame clones only, minus some. The table lists some 110,000 clones, approximately 94% of them singletons. The specimen sequenced was CD4+ T cells sorted from blood. This receptor was identified in a human donor in good health. The chain combines TRBV20-1 with TRBJ1-1; possible D gene TRBD1, 6 bases. Written as DNA, the CDR3 is TGCAGTGCCAGGGGCAACACTGAAGCTTTCTTT. Its translation is CSARGNTEAFF.